Each of the 26 T cell receptor beta chains below was sequenced from the same sample in a study of post-analysis software for immune sequencing data. Study-wide results and limits: With TRBV5-6, TRBV5-1 and TRBV20-1 included, several TRBV segments were more frequent in patients than in controls.

The antigens these receptors bind are not known. Included in the TCR beta cDNA libraries were unique molecular identifiers. Via MiXCR, TCRdb re-called the PCR reads, giving one row per CDR3 protein. The sample has roughly 800,000 distinct CDR3 sequences; more than 45% are singletons. Sample: blood. The receptors were sampled from a girl aged 10-17 years with multiple sclerosis.

This clonotype was seen a few times. The chain carries TRBV9 and TRBJ2-3, with 9 bases matching TRBD2. The CDR3 has 15 residues. The ends lost 7 bases at V and 4 bases at J; junction bases unmatched: 10. Germline lookup yields CDR1 SGDLS and CDR2 YYNGEE. The CDR3 nucleotides read TGTGCCAGCGGAGTTCAAGCGGGAGGCCCAGATACGCAGTATTTT. This translates into CASGVQAGGPDTQYF.

Only a few counts were recorded for this clonotype. V is TRBV28 and J is TRBJ2-7; D unclear. The CDR3 contains 15 residues. Trimming took 7 bases from V and 0 from J, leaving 16 bases between them. The germline V gene has CDR1 MDHEN and CDR2 SYDVKM. As DNA, the CDR3 is TGTGCCAGCACACATCCGGGTTCGGGCTCCTACGAGCAGTACTTC. Translating it yields CASTHPGSGSYEQYF.

This clonotype was observed a handful of times. The chain joins TRBV7-6 to TRBJ2-7; D unresolved. This CDR3 has 15 amino acids. CDR1 is SGHVS and CDR2 is FNYEAQ in the germline V gene. V shed 3 bases and J shed 5 bases, with 17 bases lying between them. CDR3 loop: CASSFSGRSAHEQYF. DNA for the CDR3: TGTGCCAGCAGCTTTTCAGGCAGGAGCGCCCACGAGCAGTACTTC. Supplemented by reference TRBV7-6 and TRBJ2-7, the full variable domain reads GAGVSQSPRYKVTKRGQDVALRCDPISGHVSLYWYRQALGQGPEFLTYFNYEAQQDKSGLPNDRFSAERPEGSISTLTIQRTEQRDSAMYRCASSFSGRSAHEQYFGPGTRLTVT.

The J gene is TRBJ2-1, the V gene TRBV27; 7 bases are a match to TRBD2. Germline-derived CDR1 and CDR2 are MNHEY and SMNVEV (reference sequence). V shed 4 bases, J shed 0 bases, and the junction held 3 bases outside the gene matches. CDR3 length: 15 amino acids. In DNA, the CDR3 is TGTGCCAGCAGTTGGGGCGGGAGCTCCTACAATGAGCAGTTCTTC. It yields the protein CASSWGGSSYNEQFF.

J is TRBJ2-3 and V is TRBV6-5; TRBD1 or TRBD2 may be the D gene (5 bases each). CDR3 size: 18 residues. Germline V lookup: CDR1 MNHEY, CDR2 SVGAGI. V shed 3 bases and J shed 5 bases, with 24 bases lying between them. The CDR3 DNA follows: TGTGCCAGCAGTTATTCGCCTTTCGGGACCCTGGATCGAGATACGCAGTATTTT. Protein product: CASSYSPFGTLDRDTQYF.

The V and J genes are TRBV10-3 and TRBJ2-5; no definite D call. Trimming pared 1 base from V and 2 bases from J, leaving 5 bases between. Germline V gene data show CDR1 as ENHRY and CDR2 as SYGVKD. This CDR3 comprises 13 residues. CDR3 residues: CAISEWRQETQYF. The DNA for the CDR3 is TGTGCCATCAGTGAGTGGCGGCAAGAGACCCAGTACTTC.

This clonotype has a single count. The chain is built from TRBV20-1 and TRBJ1-5; the D gene is possibly TRBD1 (5 bases). The length of the CDR3 is 13 residues. CDR1 and CDR2 from the germline V gene are DFQATT and SNEGSKA (reference sequence). Trimming pared 2 bases from V and 5 bases from J, leaving 10 bases between. The CDR3 spells CSARRGGDQPQHF. The CDR3 DNA reads TGCAGTGCTAGACGCGGAGGGGATCAGCCCCAGCATTTT.

The rearrangement links TRBV20-1 to TRBJ2-4; 8 bases are shared with TRBD2. TRBJ2-7 matches the DNA end more closely, so the J call is doubtful. CDR1 DFQATT and CDR2 SNEGSKA come from the germline V gene (reference sequence). The CDR3 runs 13 residues. For the CDR3, the DNA is TGCAGTGCTGGGTCGGGGGGGGCCTACGAGCAGTACTTC. It translates to CSAGSGGAYEQYF.

This clonotype came up many times. The chain joins TRBV28 to TRBJ2-1; 9 bases align to TRBD1. Looked up from germline, CDR1 is MDHEN and CDR2 is SYDVKM. The CDR3 consists of 16 residues. The junction had 14 bases not matched to a gene; V was cut back by 5 bases and J by 9 bases. CDR3 amino acids: CASSLRGQGSISEQFF. CDR3 DNA sequence: TGTGCCAGCAGTCTAAGAGGACAGGGGAGCATTAGTGAGCAGTTCTTC.

This chain connects TRBV27 to TRBJ2-6; D is ambiguous. CDR3 length: 14 residues. V gave up 4 bases and J gave up 3 bases, with 7 bases separating them. Per the germline V gene, CDR1 is MNHEY and CDR2 is SMNVEV (reference sequence). CDR3 loop: CASSYGRGANVLTF. CDR3 sequence (DNA): TGTGCCAGCAGTTACGGGCGTGGGGCCAACGTCCTGACTTTC.

This clonotype turned up a few times. The V call is TRBV29-1, the J call TRBJ2-7; 9 positions agree with TRBD2. CDR1 SQVTM and CDR2 ANQGSEA come from the germline V gene. The CDR3 contains 15 residues. The trim removed 5 bases at V and 0 bases at J, leaving 8 bases unmatched. CDR3 coding DNA: TGCAGCGTTACCCGGGTAGCGGGAGCCTCCTACGAGCAGTACTTC. Protein: CSVTRVAGASYEQYF.

The chain carries TRBV9 and TRBJ2-3, with 12 bases identical to TRBD2. The germline gives CDR1 SGDLS, CDR2 YYNGEE. J gave up 1 base and V 4 bases, and 4 bases lay outside the gene matches. This CDR3 is 16 amino acids long. Here the CDR3 reads CASSPSGRAGTDTQYF. CDR3 DNA sequence: TGTGCCAGCAGCCCTAGCGGGAGGGCCGGCACAGATACGCAGTATTTT. Based on the CDR3 plus reference TRBV9 and TRBJ2-3, the full variable domain is DSGVTQTPKHLITATGQRVTLRCSPRSGDLSVYWYQQSLDQGLQFLIQYYNGEERAKGNILERFSAQQFPDLHSELNLSSLELGDSALYFCASSPSGRAGTDTQYFGPGTRLTVL.

In its sample, this clonotype was seen once. The rearrangement joins TRBV28 to TRBJ1-4, with D unresolved. V was shortened by 5 bases and J by 8 bases, with 15 bases between the two germline ends. Germline V gene lookup returns CDR1 MDHEN and CDR2 SYDVKM. This CDR3 contains 14 residues. The CDR3 region is CASSPPEGWEKLFF. The CDR3 DNA is TGTGCCAGCAGTCCCCCGGAGGGCTGGGAAAAACTGTTTTTT.

This clonotype was picked up one time. CDR3 residues: CASSSSTRGEETQYF. The CDR3 DNA reads TGTGCCAGCAGCTCTTCGACTAGGGGGGAAGAGACCCAGTACTTC. The chain joins TRBV7-9 to TRBJ2-7, with D perhaps assigned TRBD1 or TRBD2 (6 bases each). The J call is doubtful: the DNA matches TRBJ2-5 better. The CDR3 totals 15 residues. CDR1 is SEHNR, CDR2 FQNEAQ, per germline (reference sequence).

As concerns this clonotype: This clone may be a read error of a much larger clone one base away. The chain joins TRBV29-1 to TRBJ1-2; 8 bases agree with TRBD1. V gave up 7 bases and J gave up 4 bases; unmatched junction bases: 5. Germline V lookup: CDR1 SQVTM, CDR2 ANQGSEA. The CDR3 runs 12 residues. The CDR3 here is CSGRTGTYGYTF. CDR3 DNA sequence: TGCAGCGGTAGGACAGGGACCTATGGCTACACCTTC. The full variable domain, completed using reference TRBV29-1 and TRBJ1-2, is SAVISQKPSRDICQRGTSLTIQCQVDSQVTMMFWYRQQPGQSLTLIATANQGSEATYESGFVIDKFPISRPNLTFSTLTVSNMSPEDSSIYLCSGRTGTYGYTFGSGTRLTVV.

This clonotype has more than one count but fewer than ten. The chain uses TRBV6-6 and TRBJ2-1, with D tentatively TRBD2 (5 bases). The V gene's germline CDR1 is MNHNY and CDR2 SVGAGI (reference sequence). The V end lost 5 bases, the J end lost 7 bases, and 15 bases lay between the germline ends. This CDR3 contains 14 residues. CDR3 nucleotides: TGTGCCAGCAGTGGACGGACTCGGACGAATGAGCAGTTCTTC. Translation gives CASSGRTRTNEQFF.

This chain joins TRBV4-2 and TRBJ2-5; D perhaps matches TRBD2 (5 bases). V was pared by 0 bases and J by 11 bases, with 16 bases between. There are 14 residues in the CDR3. Germline lookup yields CDR1 LGHNA and CDR2 YNFKEQ. CDR3 nucleotides: TGTGCCAGCAGCCAAGAAAAATTCCGGGATGGGCAGTACTTC. Its protein is CASSQEKFRDGQYF.

This sequence joins TRBV2 and TRBJ2-2, with TRBD1 matching 7 bases. This CDR3 contains 13 residues. With 9 bases clipped from V and 2 bases from J, the junction kept 3 bases outside the gene matches. Germline V gene data show CDR1 as SNHLY and CDR2 as FYNNEI. The CDR3 loop reads CARGQLNTGELFF. As DNA, the CDR3 is TGTGCCAGGGGACAGCTAAACACCGGGGAGCTGTTTTTT.

This clonotype was counted only a few times. V gene TRBV11-3 combines with J gene TRBJ2-7; a weak D match, TRBD2 (5 bases). The V end was cut by 1 base, the J end by 0 bases, with 16 bases between. The V gene's germline CDR1 is SGHNT and CDR2 YENEEA. The CDR3 contains 17 residues. CDR3 protein: CASSLVPAGWRSYEQYF. CDR3 in DNA: TGTGCCAGCAGCTTAGTCCCCGCGGGTTGGCGCTCCTACGAGCAGTACTTC.

The V gene is TRBV29-1, the J gene TRBJ1-2; TRBD1 might be the D (5 bases). The CDR3 length is 11 residues. The germline V gene encodes CDR1 SQVTM and CDR2 ANQGSEA. Trimming removed 2 bases at V and 7 bases at J, with 8 bases between. In DNA, the CDR3 is TGCAGCGTTGAAATCAGGGCTGGCTACACCTTC. Residues: CSVEIRAGYTF.

The sample holds a few counts of this clonotype. The CDR3 region has the DNA TGCAGCGTGGAGACAGGGGGCGTCTCTGGCTACACCTTC. It is translated as CSVETGGVSGYTF. This chain connects TRBV29-1 to TRBJ1-2; 10 bases fit TRBD1. Germline CDR1 is SQVTM and CDR2 is ANQGSEA. Trimming at V came to 6 bases and at J to 7 bases, leaving 8 bases not matched to a gene. There are 13 residues in the CDR3.

Points on this clonotype: This may arise from a read error, as a much more abundant clone is one base away. The chain recombines TRBV4-3 with TRBJ2-3; 7 positions match TRBD1. CDR1 and CDR2 (germline): LGHNA, YSLEER. Germline trimming cut 4 bases from V and 4 bases from J; bases unmatched to any gene: 11. This CDR3 spans 16 amino acids. Here the CDR3 reads CASSRHRGVGADTQYF. Here the CDR3 DNA reads TGCGCCAGCAGCCGTCACAGGGGAGTGGGCGCAGATACGCAGTATTTT.

The table lists this clonotype with a few counts. This chain uses TRBV20-1 with TRBJ2-7, with TRBD2 matching 7 bases. Per germline, CDR1 DFQATT and CDR2 SNEGSKA (reference sequence). This CDR3 has 12 amino acids. V shed 5 bases and J 5 bases; nucleotides not matched to a gene: 6. The CDR3 here is CSAPTSSHEQYF. The CDR3 nucleotides read TGCAGTGCTCCGACTAGCAGCCACGAGCAGTACTTC.

This clonotype was recorded a few times. This sequence joins TRBV12-3 or TRBV12-4 and TRBJ2-1; no clear D gene. CDR3 size: 13 residues. V was cut by 5 bases and J by 0 bases, with 5 bases left in between. The CDR3 sequence is CASSVRSYNEQFF. For the CDR3, the DNA is TGTGCCAGCAGTGTGCGCTCCTACAATGAGCAGTTCTTC.

The chain combines TRBV29-1 with TRBJ1-2; D unclear. The germline CDR1 and CDR2 sequences are SQVTM and ANQGSEA. The CDR3 covers 12 residues. Trimming took 4 bases from V and 3 from J, leaving 9 bases between them. In DNA form, the CDR3 reads TGCAGCGTTGGCAGAAGGGACTATGGCTACACCTTC. As protein: CSVGRRDYGYTF.

This chain joins TRBV9 and TRBJ2-4, with TRBD2 matching over 11 bases. Judging by the DNA end, TRBJ2-7 fits better; the J call may be wrong. Germline CDR1 and CDR2: SGDLS and YYNGEE. The CDR3 length is 15 residues. CDR3 DNA: TGTGCCAGCAGCGTAGGGGGGCTAGCGGGAGGCGAGCAGTACTTC. Its translation is CASSVGGLAGGEQYF.